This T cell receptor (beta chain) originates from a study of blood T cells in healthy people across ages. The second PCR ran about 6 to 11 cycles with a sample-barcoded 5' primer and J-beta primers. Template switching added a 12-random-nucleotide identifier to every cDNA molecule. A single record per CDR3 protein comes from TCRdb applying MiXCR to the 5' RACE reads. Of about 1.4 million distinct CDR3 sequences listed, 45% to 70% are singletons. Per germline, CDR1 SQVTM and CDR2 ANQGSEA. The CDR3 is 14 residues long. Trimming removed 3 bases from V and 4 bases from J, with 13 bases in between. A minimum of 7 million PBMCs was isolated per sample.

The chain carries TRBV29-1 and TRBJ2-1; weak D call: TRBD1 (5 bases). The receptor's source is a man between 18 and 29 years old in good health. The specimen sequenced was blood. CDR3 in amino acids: CSVDSRVGYNEQFF. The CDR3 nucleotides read TGCAGCGTTGATTCCAGGGTGGGTTACAATGAGCAGTTCTTC.